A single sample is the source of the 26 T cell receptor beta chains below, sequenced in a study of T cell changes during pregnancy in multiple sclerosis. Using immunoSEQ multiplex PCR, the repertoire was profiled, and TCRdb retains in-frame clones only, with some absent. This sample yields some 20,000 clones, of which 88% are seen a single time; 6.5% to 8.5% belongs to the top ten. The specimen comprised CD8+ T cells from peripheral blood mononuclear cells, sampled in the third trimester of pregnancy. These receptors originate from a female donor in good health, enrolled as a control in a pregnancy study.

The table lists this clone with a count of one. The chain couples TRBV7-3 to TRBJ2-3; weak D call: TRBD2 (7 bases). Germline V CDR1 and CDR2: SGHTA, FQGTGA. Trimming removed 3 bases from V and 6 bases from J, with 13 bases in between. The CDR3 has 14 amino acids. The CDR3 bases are TGTGCCAGCAGCTTCGGGGGGCTGGAGGATACGCAGTATTTT. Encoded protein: CASSFGGLEDTQYF.

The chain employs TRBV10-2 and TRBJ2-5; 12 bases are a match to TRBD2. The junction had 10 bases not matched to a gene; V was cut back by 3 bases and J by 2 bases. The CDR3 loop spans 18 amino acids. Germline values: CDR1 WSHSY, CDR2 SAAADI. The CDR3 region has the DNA TGCGCCAGCAGTGATTGGCTAGCGGGAGGGCCGGAGCAAGAGACCCAGTACTTC. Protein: CASSDWLAGGPEQETQYF.

The CDR3 DNA is TGTGCCAGCTCAACCCTGACTAGCGGGAGGGAGTACAATGAGCAGTTCTTC. Protein: CASSTLTSGREYNEQFF. The rearrangement links TRBV18 to TRBJ2-1, with 14 bases matching TRBD2. Per germline, CDR1 KGHSH and CDR2 LQKENI. This CDR3 contains 17 residues. V was pared by 5 bases and J by 4 bases, with 7 bases of the junction left unmatched.

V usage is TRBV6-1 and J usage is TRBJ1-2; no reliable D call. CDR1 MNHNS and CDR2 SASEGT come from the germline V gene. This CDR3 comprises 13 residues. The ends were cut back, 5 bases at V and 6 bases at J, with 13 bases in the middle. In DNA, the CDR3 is TGTGCCAGCAGTCCCCATACGAGGAATGGCTACACCTTC. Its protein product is CASSPHTRNGYTF.

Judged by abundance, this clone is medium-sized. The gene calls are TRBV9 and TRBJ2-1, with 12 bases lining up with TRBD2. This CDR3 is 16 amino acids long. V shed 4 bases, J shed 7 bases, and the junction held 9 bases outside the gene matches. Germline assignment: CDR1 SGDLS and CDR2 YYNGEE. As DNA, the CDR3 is TGTGCCAGCAGCTCGCGGACTAGCGGGACCAGAAATGAGCAGTTCTTC. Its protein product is CASSSRTSGTRNEQFF.

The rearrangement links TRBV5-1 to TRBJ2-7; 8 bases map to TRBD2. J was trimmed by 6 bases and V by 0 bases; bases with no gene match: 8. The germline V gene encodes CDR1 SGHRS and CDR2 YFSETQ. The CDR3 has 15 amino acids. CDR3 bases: TGCGCCAGCAGCTTGGCTGGGGGTGGGACTAGCGAGCAGTACTTC. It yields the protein CASSLAGGGTSEQYF.

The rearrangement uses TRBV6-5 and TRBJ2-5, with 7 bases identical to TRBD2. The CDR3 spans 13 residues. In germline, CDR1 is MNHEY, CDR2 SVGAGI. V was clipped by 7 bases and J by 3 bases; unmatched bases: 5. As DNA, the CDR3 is TGTGCCAGCAATGAGCGGGGAAAAGAGACCCAGTACTTC. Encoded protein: CASNERGKETQYF.

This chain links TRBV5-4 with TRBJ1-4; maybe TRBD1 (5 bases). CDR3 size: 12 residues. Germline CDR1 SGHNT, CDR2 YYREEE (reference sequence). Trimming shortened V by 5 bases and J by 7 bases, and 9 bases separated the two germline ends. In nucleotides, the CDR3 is TGTGCCAGCAGTCGGGGGGGTGAAAAACTGTTTTTT. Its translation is CASSRGGEKLFF.

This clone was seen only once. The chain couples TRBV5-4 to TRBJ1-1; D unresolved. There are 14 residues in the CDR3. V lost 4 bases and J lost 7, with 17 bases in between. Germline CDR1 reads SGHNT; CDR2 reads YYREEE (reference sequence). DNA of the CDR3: TGTGCCAGCAGCCCCAAGGGAGCATATAGTGAAGCTTTCTTT. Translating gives CASSPKGAYSEAFF.

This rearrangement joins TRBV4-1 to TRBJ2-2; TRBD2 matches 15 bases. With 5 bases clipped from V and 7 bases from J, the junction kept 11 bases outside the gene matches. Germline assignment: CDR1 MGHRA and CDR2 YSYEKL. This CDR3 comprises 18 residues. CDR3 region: CASSSPGLAGGQFGELFF. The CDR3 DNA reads TGCGCCAGCAGCTCCCCGGGACTAGCGGGAGGACAATTCGGGGAGCTGTTTTTT.

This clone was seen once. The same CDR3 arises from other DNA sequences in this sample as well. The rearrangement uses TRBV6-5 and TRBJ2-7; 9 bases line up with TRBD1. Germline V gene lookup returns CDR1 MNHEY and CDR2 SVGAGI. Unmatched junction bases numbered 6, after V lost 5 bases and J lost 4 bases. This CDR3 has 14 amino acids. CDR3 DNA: TGTGCCAGCAGTCCCGGGACAGGGTCTTACGAGCAGTACTTC. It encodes CASSPGTGSYEQYF.

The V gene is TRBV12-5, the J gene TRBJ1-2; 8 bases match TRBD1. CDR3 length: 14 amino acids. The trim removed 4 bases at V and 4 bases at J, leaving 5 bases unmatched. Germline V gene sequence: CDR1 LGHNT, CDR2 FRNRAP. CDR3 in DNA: TGTGCTAGTGGTTGGACAGGGAGGATCTATGGCTACACCTTC. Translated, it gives CASGWTGRIYGYTF.

The CDR3 coding sequence is TGCGCCAGCAGACGGTCCTGGGGGCCCGGCCCTGAAGCTTTCTTT. It codes for CASRRSWGPGPEAFF. The rearrangement links TRBV5-1 to TRBJ1-1, with TRBD1 as a possible D gene (6 bases). The length of the CDR3 is 15 residues. In germline, CDR1 is SGHRS, CDR2 YFSETQ. V dropped 5 bases and J dropped 6 bases, with 20 bases sitting between them.

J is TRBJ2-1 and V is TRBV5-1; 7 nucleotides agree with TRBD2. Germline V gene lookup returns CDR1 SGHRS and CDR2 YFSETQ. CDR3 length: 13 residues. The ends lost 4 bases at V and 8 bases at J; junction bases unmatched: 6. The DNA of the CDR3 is TGCGCCAGCAGCCCGACTAGCAAGGATGAGCAGTTCTTC. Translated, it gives CASSPTSKDEQFF.

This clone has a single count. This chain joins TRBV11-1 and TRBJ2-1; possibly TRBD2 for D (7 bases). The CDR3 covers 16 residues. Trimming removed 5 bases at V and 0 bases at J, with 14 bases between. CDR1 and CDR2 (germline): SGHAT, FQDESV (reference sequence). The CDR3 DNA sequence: TGTGCCAGCAGCAGGACTAGGGGGACCTCCTACAATGAGCAGTTCTTC. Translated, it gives CASSRTRGTSYNEQFF.

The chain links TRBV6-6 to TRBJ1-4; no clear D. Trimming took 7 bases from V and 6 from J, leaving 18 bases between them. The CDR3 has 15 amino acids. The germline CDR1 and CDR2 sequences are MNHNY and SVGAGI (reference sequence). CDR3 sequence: CASTSSQVNHEKLFF. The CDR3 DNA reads TGTGCCAGCACTAGCTCGCAGGTTAATCATGAAAAACTGTTTTTT.

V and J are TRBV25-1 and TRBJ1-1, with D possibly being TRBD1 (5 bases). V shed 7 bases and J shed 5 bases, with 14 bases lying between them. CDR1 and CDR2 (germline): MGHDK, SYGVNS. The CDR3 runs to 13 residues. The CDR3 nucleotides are TGTGCCAGCATCCCCGGGGGGGGGACTGAAGCTTTCTTT. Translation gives CASIPGGGTEAFF. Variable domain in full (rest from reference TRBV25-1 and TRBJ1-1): EADIYQTPRYLVIGTGKKITLECSQTMGHDKMYWYQQDPGMELHLIHYSYGVNSTEKGDLSSESTVSRIRTEHFPLTLESARPSHTSQYLCASIPGGGTEAFFGQGTRLTVV.

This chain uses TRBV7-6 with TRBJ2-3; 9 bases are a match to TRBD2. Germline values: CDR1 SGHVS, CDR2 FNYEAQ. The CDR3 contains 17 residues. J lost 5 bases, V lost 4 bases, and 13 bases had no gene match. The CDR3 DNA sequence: TGTGCCAGCAGCTCAGAGGTCGGCGGGAGGGCTTTAGATACGCAGTATTTT. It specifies CASSSEVGGRALDTQYF.

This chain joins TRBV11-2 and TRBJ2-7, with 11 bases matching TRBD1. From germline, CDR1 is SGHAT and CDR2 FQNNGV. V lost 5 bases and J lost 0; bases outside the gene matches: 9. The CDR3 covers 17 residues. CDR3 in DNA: TGTGCCAGCAGCGTAGGGACAGGGGGGTTACACTCCTACGAGCAGTACTTC. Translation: CASSVGTGGLHSYEQYF.

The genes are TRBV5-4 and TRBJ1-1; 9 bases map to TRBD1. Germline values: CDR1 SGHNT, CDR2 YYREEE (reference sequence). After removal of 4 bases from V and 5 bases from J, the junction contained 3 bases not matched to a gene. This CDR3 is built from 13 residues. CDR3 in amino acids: CASSPQGATEAFF. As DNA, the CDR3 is TGTGCCAGCAGCCCACAGGGGGCAACTGAAGCTTTCTTT.

The CDR3 loop reads CSVEDRPFGELFF. CDR3 in DNA: TGCAGCGTTGAAGACAGGCCGTTCGGGGAGCTGTTTTTT. The chain recombines TRBV29-1 with TRBJ2-2, with unresolved D. The CDR3 has 13 residues. V was pared by 0 bases and J by 7 bases, with 9 bases between. Germline CDR1 is SQVTM and CDR2 is ANQGSEA.

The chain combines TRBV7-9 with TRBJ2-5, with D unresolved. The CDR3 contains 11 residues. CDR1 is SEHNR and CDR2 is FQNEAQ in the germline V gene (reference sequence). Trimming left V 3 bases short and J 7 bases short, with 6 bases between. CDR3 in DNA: TGTGCCAGCAGCTTTGAGTGGACCCAGTACTTC. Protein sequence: CASSFEWTQYF.

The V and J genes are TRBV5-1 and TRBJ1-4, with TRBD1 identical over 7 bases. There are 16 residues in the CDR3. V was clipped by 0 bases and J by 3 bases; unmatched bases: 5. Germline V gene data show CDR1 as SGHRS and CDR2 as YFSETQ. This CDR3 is CASSLVQGVANEKLFF. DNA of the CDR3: TGCGCCAGCAGCTTGGTTCAGGGGGTAGCTAATGAAAAACTGTTTTTT.

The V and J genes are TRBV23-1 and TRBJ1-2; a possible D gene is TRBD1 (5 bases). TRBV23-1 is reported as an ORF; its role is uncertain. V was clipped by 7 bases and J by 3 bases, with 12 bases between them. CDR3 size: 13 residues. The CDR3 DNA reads TGCGCCAGCATACAGGAAGTAGACTATGGCTACACCTTC. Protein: CASIQEVDYGYTF.

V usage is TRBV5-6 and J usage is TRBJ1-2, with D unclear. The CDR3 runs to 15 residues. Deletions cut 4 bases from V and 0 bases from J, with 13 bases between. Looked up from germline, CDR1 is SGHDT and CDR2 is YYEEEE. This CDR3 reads CASSPIRSANYGYTF. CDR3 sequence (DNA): TGTGCCAGCAGCCCAATAAGGAGTGCTAACTATGGCTACACCTTC.

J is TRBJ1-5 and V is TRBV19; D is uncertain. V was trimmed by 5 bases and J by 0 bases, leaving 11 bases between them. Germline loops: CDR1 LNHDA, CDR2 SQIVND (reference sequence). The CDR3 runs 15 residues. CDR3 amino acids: CASSPSTGSNQPQHF. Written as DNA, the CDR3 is TGTGCCAGTAGTCCCTCGACGGGTAGCAATCAGCCCCAGCATTTT.